The 6 T cell receptor beta chains below all came from one sample that was sequenced in a study of T cells after yellow fever vaccination. TCRdb fed the 5' RACE reads into MiXCR, producing one record per CDR3 protein. The data contain about 310,000 distinct CDR3 sequences, roughly 4% of them singletons. Here the sequenced sample was PBMCs, taken on the day of the yellow fever booster vaccination. These receptors all stem from a man aged 18 to 29 who received the YFV17D yellow fever vaccine.

This clonotype has a handful of counts. This chain connects TRBV20-1 to TRBJ2-1; 7 nucleotides line up with TRBD2. After removal of 8 bases from V and 6 bases from J, the junction contained 13 bases not matched to a gene. The CDR3 consists of 14 residues. Germline values: CDR1 DFQATT, CDR2 SNEGSKA (reference sequence). CDR3 coding DNA: TGCAGTACGGTTGGGGGGGAGTACAGCAATGAGCAGTTCTTC. Amino acids: CSTVGGEYSNEQFF.

This clonotype has a handful of counts. V is TRBV10-3 and J is TRBJ2-3; TRBD2 agrees at 10 bases. The V gene's germline CDR1 is ENHRY and CDR2 SYGVKD. V shed 6 bases, J shed 2 bases, and the junction held 11 bases outside the gene matches. CDR3 length: 17 amino acids. CDR3 sequence reads: CAIRPRAGGVSTDTQYF. In DNA form, the CDR3 reads TGTGCCATCAGGCCCAGAGCGGGGGGGGTTTCCACAGATACGCAGTATTTT.

In this sample, this clonotype turned up a few times. The genes are TRBV11-2 and TRBJ1-4; no clear D gene. CDR3 length: 17 residues. V dropped 1 base and J dropped 2 bases, with 14 bases sitting between them. Germline V gene data show CDR1 as SGHAT and CDR2 as FQNNGV. This chain's CDR3 is CASSLGSDFGTNEKLFF. CDR3 coding DNA: TGTGCCAGCAGCTTAGGTTCAGATTTTGGGACTAATGAAAAACTGTTTTTT.

This clonotype was recorded many times. V is TRBV7-3 and J is TRBJ1-1; weak D call: TRBD1 (6 bases). CDR3 length: 14 residues. Trimming left V 2 bases short and J 8 bases short, with 15 bases between. From germline, CDR1 is SGHTA and CDR2 FQGTGA. As DNA, the CDR3 is TGTGCCAGCAGCTTAGGTTCAGGGGCCCGCGAAGCTTTCTTT. This codes for CASSLGSGAREAFF.

This clonotype showed up many times. The chain is built from TRBV5-1 and TRBJ2-1, with 9 bases lining up with TRBD2. CDR3 size: 17 residues. Per germline, CDR1 SGHRS and CDR2 YFSETQ. V shed 0 bases, J shed 2 bases, and the junction held 6 bases outside the gene matches. In DNA, the CDR3 is TGCGCCAGCAGCTTGGGGGTTAGCGGGGGCCCCTACAATGAGCAGTTCTTC. Amino acid sequence: CASSLGVSGGPYNEQFF.

The chain joins TRBV5-4 to TRBJ1-2, with 9 nucleotides matching TRBD1. The germline V gene has CDR1 SGHNT and CDR2 YYREEE (reference sequence). The CDR3 consists of 12 residues. V was clipped by 5 bases and J by 6 bases; unmatched bases: 2. CDR3 coding DNA: TGTGCCAGCAGAGGACAGGGGAATGGCTACACCTTC. Its translation is CASRGQGNGYTF.